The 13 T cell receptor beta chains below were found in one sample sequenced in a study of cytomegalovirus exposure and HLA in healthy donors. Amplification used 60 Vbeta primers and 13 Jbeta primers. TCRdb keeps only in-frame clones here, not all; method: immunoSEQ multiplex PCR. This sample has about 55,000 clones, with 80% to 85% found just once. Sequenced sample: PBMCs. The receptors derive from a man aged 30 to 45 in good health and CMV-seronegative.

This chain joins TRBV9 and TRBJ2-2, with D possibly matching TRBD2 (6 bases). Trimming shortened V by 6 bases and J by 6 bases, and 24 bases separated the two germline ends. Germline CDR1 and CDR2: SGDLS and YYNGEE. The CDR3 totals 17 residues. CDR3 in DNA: TGTGCCAGCACCCCCCACAGGAGGGCAATAAACTCCGGGGAGCTGTTTTTT. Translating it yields CASTPHRRAINSGELFF.

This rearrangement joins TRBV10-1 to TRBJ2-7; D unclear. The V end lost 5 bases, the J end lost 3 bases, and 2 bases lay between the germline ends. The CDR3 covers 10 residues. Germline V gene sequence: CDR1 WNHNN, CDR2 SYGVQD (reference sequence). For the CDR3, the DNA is TGCGCCAGCAGTCGCTACGAGCAGTACTTC. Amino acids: CASSRYEQYF.

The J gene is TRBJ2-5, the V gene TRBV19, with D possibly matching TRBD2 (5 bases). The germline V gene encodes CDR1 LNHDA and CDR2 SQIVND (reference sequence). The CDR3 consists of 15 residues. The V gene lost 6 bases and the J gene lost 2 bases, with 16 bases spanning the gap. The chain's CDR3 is CASSPSGIPQETQYF. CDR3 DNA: TGTGCCAGTAGCCCCTCCGGGATTCCGCAAGAGACCCAGTACTTC.

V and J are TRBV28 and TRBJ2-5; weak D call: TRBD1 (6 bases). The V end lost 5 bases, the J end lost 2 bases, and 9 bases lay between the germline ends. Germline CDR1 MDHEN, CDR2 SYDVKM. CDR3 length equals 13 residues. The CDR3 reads CASSPGQQETQYF. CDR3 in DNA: TGTGCCAGCAGTCCAGGACAGCAAGAGACCCAGTACTTC.

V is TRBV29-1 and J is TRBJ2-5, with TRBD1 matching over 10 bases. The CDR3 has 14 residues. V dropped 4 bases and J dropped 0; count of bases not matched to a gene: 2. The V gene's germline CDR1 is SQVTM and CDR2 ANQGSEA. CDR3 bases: TGCAGCGTTGGGACAGGGGGGAACCAAGAGACCCAGTACTTC. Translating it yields CSVGTGGNQETQYF.

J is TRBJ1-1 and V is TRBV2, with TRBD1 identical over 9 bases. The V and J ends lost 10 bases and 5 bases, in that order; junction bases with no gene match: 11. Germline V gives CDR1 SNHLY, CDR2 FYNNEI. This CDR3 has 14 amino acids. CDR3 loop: CATRPGQGYTEAFF. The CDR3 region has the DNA TGTGCCACACGACCGGGACAGGGATATACTGAAGCTTTCTTT.

The CDR3 here is CASLRLAETGELFF. The CDR3 DNA is TGTGCCAGCCTTAGACTAGCTGAGACCGGGGAGCTGTTTTTT. V gene TRBV6-1 combines with J gene TRBJ2-2, with 7 bases aligning to TRBD2. Per the germline V gene, CDR1 is MNHNS and CDR2 is SASEGT. The J segment lost 5 bases and the V segment lost 8 bases, leaving 8 bases of the junction unmatched. The CDR3 spans 14 residues.

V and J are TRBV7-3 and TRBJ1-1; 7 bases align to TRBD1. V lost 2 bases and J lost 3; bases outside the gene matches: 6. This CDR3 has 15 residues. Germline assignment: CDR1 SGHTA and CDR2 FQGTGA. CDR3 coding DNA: TGTGCCAGCAGCTTATCAGGGGGTGAATACACTGAAGCTTTCTTT. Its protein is CASSLSGGEYTEAFF.

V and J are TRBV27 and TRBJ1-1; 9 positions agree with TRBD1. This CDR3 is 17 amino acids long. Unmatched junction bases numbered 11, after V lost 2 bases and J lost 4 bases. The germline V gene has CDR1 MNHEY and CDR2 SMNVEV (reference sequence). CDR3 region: CASSLGDRAGGLTEAFF. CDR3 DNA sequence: TGTGCCAGCAGTTTAGGGGACAGGGCCGGCGGACTCACTGAAGCTTTCTTT.

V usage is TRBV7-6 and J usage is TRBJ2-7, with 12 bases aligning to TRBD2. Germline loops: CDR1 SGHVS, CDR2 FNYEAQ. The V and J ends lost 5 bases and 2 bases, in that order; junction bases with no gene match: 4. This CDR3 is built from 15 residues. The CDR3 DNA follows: TGTGCCAGCAGCCTCCGGACTAGCGGGGCCTACGAGCAGTACTTC. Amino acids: CASSLRTSGAYEQYF.

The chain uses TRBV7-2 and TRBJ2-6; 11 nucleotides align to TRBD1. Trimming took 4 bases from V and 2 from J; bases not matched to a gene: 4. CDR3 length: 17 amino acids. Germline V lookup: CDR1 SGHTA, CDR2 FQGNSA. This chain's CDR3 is CASSSMGQGAGANVLTF. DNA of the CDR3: TGTGCCAGCAGCTCGATGGGACAGGGGGCTGGGGCCAACGTCCTGACTTTC.

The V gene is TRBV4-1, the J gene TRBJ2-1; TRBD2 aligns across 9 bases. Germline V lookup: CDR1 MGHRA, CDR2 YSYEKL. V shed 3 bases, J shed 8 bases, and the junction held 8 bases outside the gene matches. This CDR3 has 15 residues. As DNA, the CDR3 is TGCGCCAGCAGCCATCCAGCGGGAGGTATGTATGAGCAGTTCTTC. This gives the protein CASSHPAGGMYEQFF.

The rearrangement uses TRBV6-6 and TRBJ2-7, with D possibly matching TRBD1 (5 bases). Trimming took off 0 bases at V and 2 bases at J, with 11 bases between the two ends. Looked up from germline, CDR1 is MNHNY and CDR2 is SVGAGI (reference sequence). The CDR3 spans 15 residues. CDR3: CASSYSTGRAYEQYF. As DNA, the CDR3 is TGTGCCAGCAGTTACTCCACAGGTAGGGCCTACGAGCAGTACTTC.